Below are 10 T cell receptor beta chains sequenced from a single sample in a study of PD-1 blockade in classical Hodgkin lymphoma (dated by TCRdb to the early 2020s). The sample's time point label, in plain terms: cycle 1 day 1 (C1D1), immediately before nivolumab initiation. All trial patients had relapsed after autologous stem cell transplantation, with cohorts A, B and C differing in prior brentuximab vedotin exposure. The library was built by means of the immunoSEQ multiplex PCR assay. The table was pulled from immuneACCESS by TCRdb, which kept in-frame rearrangements only. Such tables lose some clones; where checked, under half of the loss comes from unresolved V genes, and the rest has no known cause. The sample table records about 40,000 clones; about nine tenths of these occur just once. The ten top clones hold 9% of the sample. The specimen comprised peripheral blood mononuclear cells (PBMCs), sampled at baseline. The receptor source for this set is a human donor with classical Hodgkin lymphoma.

CDR3 DNA: TGTGCCAGCAGCAAAGTCTTAGAGCAGTACTTC. It translates to CASSKVLEQYF. J is TRBJ2-7 and V is TRBV21-1; TRBD2, the D gene given by the table, was not confirmed from the DNA. TRBV21-1 is a pseudogene locus. The CDR3 loop spans 11 amino acids.

This clone was picked up one time. CDR3 protein: CASSLAGADTQYF. As DNA, the CDR3 is TGCGCCAGCAGCTTGGCCGGAGCAGATACGCAGTATTTT. This chain connects TRBV5-1 to TRBJ2-3, with D unclear. With 0 bases removed from V and 4 bases from J, the gap between germline ends came to 6 bases. The germline CDR1 and CDR2 sequences are SGHRS and YFSETQ. CDR3 size: 13 residues.

The rearrangement joins TRBV28 to TRBJ2-3; D remains unclear. The germline CDR1 and CDR2 sequences are MDHEN and SYDVKM. The germline V and J ends were trimmed by 6 bases and 2 bases, with 12 bases remaining between them. CDR3 length: 14 residues. CDR3 DNA: TGTGCCAGCAGCCCGGGCCAGTTCACAGATACGCAGTATTTT. Translating it yields CASSPGQFTDTQYF.

This clone was observed once. The chain combines TRBV7-6 with TRBJ1-2; TRBD1 aligns across 7 bases. V trimming: 5 bases; J trimming: 4 bases; junction bases outside the gene matches: 7. Germline V gene data show CDR1 as SGHVS and CDR2 as FNYEAQ. This CDR3 has 14 amino acids. The CDR3 DNA reads as TGTGCCAGCAGCGCTGGGACAGCCTTCTATGGCTACACCTTC. This codes for CASSAGTAFYGYTF.

J is TRBJ2-5 and V is TRBV6-5; no clear D. Germline V gives CDR1 MNHEY, CDR2 SVGAGI. V shed 7 bases and J shed 5 bases, with 5 bases lying between them. The CDR3 spans 10 residues. CDR3 in amino acids: CASNKETQYF. The CDR3 DNA sequence: TGTGCCAGCAATAAGGAGACCCAGTACTTC.

The chain carries TRBV5-1 and TRBJ2-3; 8 bases are shared with TRBD1. The CDR3 loop spans 18 amino acids. Germline V gives CDR1 SGHRS, CDR2 YFSETQ. The V segment lost 2 bases and the J segment 1 base; nucleotides outside the gene matches: 12. CDR3 sequence (DNA): TGCGCCAGCAGCTTCCTCCCTATCTTGACAGGGGGCACAGATACGCAGTATTTT. Protein: CASSFLPILTGGTDTQYF.

The chain links TRBV6-1 to TRBJ1-1, with D hard to call. The CDR3 runs to 14 residues. The germline V gene encodes CDR1 MNHNS and CDR2 SASEGT. Trimming pared 10 bases from V and 0 bases from J, leaving 15 bases between. The CDR3 is CAIRRRLLNTEAFF. The DNA of the CDR3 is TGTGCCATTCGGCGGAGGTTACTGAACACTGAAGCTTTCTTT.

A single count supports this clone. The J gene is TRBJ2-3, the V gene TRBV7-3; D ambiguous. Germline V CDR1 and CDR2: SGHTA, FQGTGA. V gave up 4 bases and J gave up 0 bases, with 8 bases separating them. This CDR3 has 14 amino acids. CDR3 loop: CASSSIPSTDTQYF. DNA of the CDR3: TGTGCCAGCAGCTCCATCCCTAGCACAGATACGCAGTATTTT.

V and J are TRBV6-5 and TRBJ2-5; a possible D gene is TRBD1 (5 bases). V lost 7 bases to trimming and J lost 5 bases, with 20 bases between them. This CDR3 region has 15 residues. Germline lookup yields CDR1 MNHEY and CDR2 SVGAGI. The CDR3 DNA is TGTGCCAGCACTCGGGCAGGGTCACGGCGGGAGACCCAGTACTTC. Translated: CASTRAGSRRETQYF.

The chain carries TRBV11-3 and TRBJ1-1; 12 bases are a match to TRBD1. Unmatched junction bases numbered 10, after V lost 5 bases and J lost 3 bases. Germline-derived CDR1 and CDR2 are SGHNT and YENEEA. The CDR3 spans 17 residues. CDR3 residues: CASSPGTGGFRDTEAFF. The CDR3 DNA is TGTGCCAGCAGCCCCGGGACAGGGGGCTTCAGGGACACTGAAGCTTTCTTT. The variable domain in full, completed from reference TRBV11-3 and TRBJ1-1, reads EAGVVQSPRYKIIEKKQPVAFWCNPISGHNTLYWYLQNLGQGPELLIRYENEEAVDDSQLPKDRFSAERLKGVDSTLKIQPAELGDSAVYLCASSPGTGGFRDTEAFFGQGTRLTVV.